This T cell receptor beta chain was found in a study of blood T cell repertoires in COVID-19. On the study more broadly: Acute and convalescent COVID-19 samples came from the United States, Italy and Spain. Nucleic acid was either cDNA or gDNA, and it came from T cells, B-cell-depleted T cells, or PBMCs.

Here immunoSEQ multiplex PCR was the method, and the copy in TCRdb shows in-frame clones only, minus some. The sample holds 60,000 or so clones, approximately 80% seen once. Germline V gives CDR1 SGHDN, CDR2 FVKESK. Unmatched junction bases numbered 7, after V lost 0 bases and J lost 9 bases. The CDR3 totals 14 residues. Sequenced input: peripheral blood. This receptor was identified in a woman aged 50 to 65 with active or convalescent COVID-19. The chain employs TRBV14 and TRBJ1-2; 7 bases match TRBD1. CDR3: CASSQDWTGPRYTF. The CDR3 DNA is TGTGCCAGCAGCCAAGATTGGACAGGACCGCGCTACACCTTC.